Below, 30 T cell receptor beta chains from the same sample are listed, as sequenced in a study of blood T cell repertoires in COVID-19. Using immunoSEQ multiplex PCR, the repertoire was profiled, and TCRdb retains in-frame clones only, with some absent. In the table there are around 52,000 clones, around 87% of which are singletons. Input material: peripheral blood. The receptors originated from a woman aged 80 or over with COVID-19, enrolled during active disease.

The chain uses TRBV2 and TRBJ2-2; 8 nucleotides align to TRBD1. The V gene end was trimmed by 10 bases and the J gene end by 1 base; junction bases not matched to a gene: 8. The CDR3 consists of 15 residues. The germline V gene encodes CDR1 SNHLY and CDR2 FYNNEI. The CDR3 coding sequence is TGTGCCACTACTGCCGGGACAGGGAACACCGGGGAGCTGTTTTTT. Encoded protein: CATTAGTGNTGELFF.

The chain carries TRBV7-9 and TRBJ2-4, with 8 bases matching TRBD1. V was clipped by 5 bases and J by 0 bases; unmatched bases: 12. Germline loops: CDR1 SEHNR, CDR2 FQNEAQ (reference sequence). The CDR3 is made up of 18 amino acids. CDR3 in DNA: TGTGCCAGCAGCCCCGTAGCCGGACAGGGAGTAGCCAAAAACATTCAGTACTTC. This codes for CASSPVAGQGVAKNIQYF.

This chain links TRBV5-4 with TRBJ2-4; 8 nucleotides line up with TRBD2. CDR1 SGHNT and CDR2 YYREEE come from the germline V gene (reference sequence). The CDR3 length is 16 residues. With 0 bases clipped from V and 7 bases from J, the junction kept 9 bases outside the gene matches. CDR3 region: CASSLVSGGAGNIQYF. The CDR3 coding sequence is TGTGCCAGCAGCTTGGTCTCGGGGGGGGCCGGGAACATTCAGTACTTC.

DNA of the CDR3: TGTGCCAGCAGCCAAGGGGGAGGGAGTCCCTATGGCTACACCTTC. This translates into CASSQGGGSPYGYTF. This chain connects TRBV3-1 (or the pseudogene TRBV3-2) to TRBJ1-2, with no clear D. Per the germline V gene, CDR1 is LGHDT and CDR2 is YNNKEL (reference sequence). This CDR3 spans 15 amino acids. V was shortened by 1 base and J by 4 bases, with 13 bases between the two germline ends.

The chain recombines TRBV29-1 with TRBJ1-1; no firm D call. Germline loops: CDR1 SQVTM, CDR2 ANQGSEA. CDR3 length: 11 residues. The CDR3 reads CAVGRNTEAFF. In DNA form, the CDR3 reads TGCGCCGTCGGGAGGAACACTGAAGCTTTCTTT. The whole variable domain, remainder taken from reference TRBV29-1 and TRBJ1-1, is SAVISQKPSRDICQRGTSLTIQCQVDSQVTMMFWYRQQPGQSLTLIATANQGSEATYESGFVIDKFPISRPNLTFSTLTVSNMSPEDSSIYLCAVGRNTEAFFGQGTRLTVV.

This sequence joins TRBV4-1 and TRBJ2-2; TRBD1 aligns across 10 bases. The V gene's germline CDR1 is MGHRA and CDR2 YSYEKL. This CDR3 spans 18 amino acids. Trimming removed 0 bases from V and 4 bases from J; junction bases left unmatched: 8. The CDR3 nucleotides are TGCGCCAGCAGCCAAGATCGGGGACAGGGGCGGTCCACCGGGGAGCTGTTTTTT. It codes for CASSQDRGQGRSTGELFF.

The chain is built from TRBV5-5 and TRBJ2-7; TRBD2 might be the D (5 bases). Germline assignment: CDR1 SGHKS and CDR2 YYEKEE (reference sequence). V lost 0 bases to trimming and J lost 0 bases, with 10 bases between them. The CDR3 extends over 15 amino acids. Written as DNA, the CDR3 is TGTGCCAGCAGCTTGGTCGGAGGCGTCTCCTACGAGCAGTACTTC. Protein product: CASSLVGGVSYEQYF. The entire variable domain, with the rest obtained from reference TRBV5-5 and TRBJ2-7, is as follows: DAGVTQSPTHLIKTRGQQVTLRCSPISGHKSVSWYQQVLGQGPQFIFQYYEKEERGRGNFPDRFSARQFPNYSSELNVNALLLGDSALYLCASSLVGGVSYEQYFGPGTRLTVT.

The rearrangement joins TRBV7-3 to TRBJ2-3; 11 nucleotides match TRBD2. This CDR3 comprises 15 residues. V was pared by 7 bases and J by 2 bases, with 5 bases of the junction left unmatched. Germline V gene sequence: CDR1 SGHTA, CDR2 FQGTGA. The CDR3 loop reads CASTLAGGSTDTQYF. In nucleotides, the CDR3 is TGTGCCAGCACCCTAGCGGGGGGTTCCACAGATACGCAGTATTTT.

The chain joins TRBV12-5 to TRBJ2-7; 9 bases map to TRBD2. The CDR3 has 18 amino acids. V was pared by 5 bases and J by 3 bases, with 17 bases of the junction left unmatched. Germline V gives CDR1 LGHNT, CDR2 FRNRAP. The CDR3, as DNA: TGTGCTAGTGGTCCCCGTGGACCGGGTAGCGGGGGATTCTACGAGCAGTACTTC. The encoded protein is CASGPRGPGSGGFYEQYF. Using reference TRBV12-5 and TRBJ2-7 for the parts outside the CDR3, the full variable domain is DARVTQTPRHKVTEMGQEVTMRCQPILGHNTVFWYRQTMMQGLELLAYFRNRAPLDDSGMPKDRFSAEMPDATLATLKIQPSEPRDSAVYFCASGPRGPGSGGFYEQYFGPGTRLTVT.

This chain connects TRBV28 to TRBJ1-5; D not resolved. The CDR3 is made up of 13 amino acids. V was shortened by 5 bases and J by 4 bases, with 9 bases between the two germline ends. CDR1 is MDHEN, CDR2 SYDVKM, per germline. CDR3 protein: CASSPPLNQPQHF. The CDR3 coding sequence is TGTGCCAGCAGTCCCCCATTGAATCAGCCCCAGCATTTT.

The rearrangement links TRBV18 to TRBJ1-6; no firm D call. The CDR3 loop spans 13 amino acids. Trimming shortened V by 2 bases and J by 7 bases, and 6 bases separated the two germline ends. Germline V gene lookup returns CDR1 KGHSH and CDR2 LQKENI. The CDR3 loop is CASSPSDNSPLHF. CDR3 DNA sequence: TGTGCCAGCTCACCAAGCGACAATTCACCCCTCCACTTT.

Note on this clone: Mismatch with germline at one junction end may stem from a read error. The chain carries TRBV18 and TRBJ1-1; 7 bases map to TRBD1. The germline V gene has CDR1 KGHSH and CDR2 LQKENI. CDR3 length: 12 amino acids. The CDR3 coding sequence is TGTGCCACCTCAGGGGGGAAAGCTGAAGCTTTCTTT. The encoded protein is CATSGGKAEAFF.

This clone was observed a handful of times. The chain couples TRBV15 to TRBJ1-6, with D uncertain. This CDR3 comprises 15 residues. CDR1 is LNHNV, CDR2 YYDKDF, per germline (reference sequence). The V end lost 0 bases, the J end lost 5 bases, and 8 bases lay between the germline ends. The CDR3 reads CATSREGGDNSPLHF. The CDR3 bases are TGTGCCACCAGCAGAGAAGGTGGAGATAATTCACCCCTCCACTTT. The variable domain in full, with the rest retrieved from reference TRBV15 and TRBJ1-6, is DAMVIQNPRYQVTQFGKPVTLSCSQTLNHNVMYWYQQKSSQAPKLLFHYYDKDFNNEADTPDNFQSRRPNTSFCFLDIRSPGLGDTAMYLCATSREGGDNSPLHFGNGTRLTVT.

This clone was seen a handful of times. The genes are TRBV4-2 and TRBJ1-5; 7 positions match TRBD1. Trimming cost V 0 bases and J 6 bases; bases outside gene matches: 8. The CDR3 covers 16 residues. Per the germline V gene, CDR1 is LGHNA and CDR2 is YNFKEQ. The CDR3 loop reads CASSQDPAGGRQPQHF. CDR3 bases: TGTGCCAGCAGCCAAGATCCGGCAGGGGGACGTCAGCCCCAGCATTTT.

The chain is built from TRBV19 and TRBJ1-6; 7 bases map to TRBD1. V was clipped by 5 bases and J by 7 bases; unmatched bases: 5. This CDR3 has 14 amino acids. Germline values: CDR1 LNHDA, CDR2 SQIVND (reference sequence). CDR3 in amino acids: CASSSTGNNSPLHF. The CDR3 DNA reads as TGTGCCAGTAGTTCGACAGGGAACAATTCACCCCTCCACTTT.

The chain couples TRBV6-1 to TRBJ2-7, with D tentatively TRBD2 (5 bases). V was cut by 3 bases and J by 0 bases, with 12 bases left in between. Germline lookup yields CDR1 MNHNS and CDR2 SASEGT. This CDR3 is 15 amino acids long. The CDR3 nucleotides read TGTGCCAGCAGTGAGGTCCCGGGGAGCTCCTACGAGCAGTACTTC. Protein sequence: CASSEVPGSSYEQYF.

The chain recombines TRBV3-1 (or the pseudogene TRBV3-2) with TRBJ1-1, with D possibly matching TRBD1 (5 bases). The CDR3 sequence is 15 residues long. Per the germline V gene, CDR1 is LGHDT and CDR2 is YNNKEL (reference sequence). The V end was cut by 1 base, the J end by 4 bases, with 13 bases between. CDR3 residues: CASSQGVGVGTEAFF. The CDR3 DNA reads TGTGCCAGCAGCCAAGGGGTAGGGGTCGGCACTGAAGCTTTCTTT.

The chain couples TRBV6-5 to TRBJ1-1, with D perhaps matching TRBD1 (6 bases). Trimming took off 1 base at V and 8 bases at J, with 14 bases between the two ends. CDR3 length equals 14 residues. Germline V gives CDR1 MNHEY, CDR2 SVGAGI. The CDR3 reads CASSYLQGRGEAFF. CDR3 DNA: TGTGCCAGCAGTTACTTGCAGGGGCGCGGAGAAGCTTTCTTT.

J is TRBJ1-3 and V is TRBV11-2, with D possibly matching TRBD1 (5 bases). This CDR3 spans 15 amino acids. Germline CDR1 reads SGHAT; CDR2 reads FQNNGV. V dropped 5 bases and J dropped 0 bases, with 11 bases sitting between them. The CDR3 sequence is CASSIQVNSGNTIYF. Here the CDR3 DNA reads TGTGCCAGCAGCATACAGGTGAACTCTGGAAACACCATATATTTT.

CDR3 nucleotides: TGCGCCAGCAGCTTGGAGGAGTATGGCTACACCTTC. It is translated as CASSLEEYGYTF. The chain joins TRBV5-1 to TRBJ1-2; no clear D. Germline values: CDR1 SGHRS, CDR2 YFSETQ. The CDR3 covers 12 residues. Trimming removed 0 bases from V and 5 bases from J, with 5 bases in between. The full variable domain, rest sourced from reference TRBV5-1 and TRBJ1-2, is KAGVTQTPRYLIKTRGQQVTLSCSPISGHRSVSWYQQTPGQGLQFLFEYFSETQRNKGNFPGRFSGRQFSNSRSEMNVSTLELGDSALYLCASSLEEYGYTFGSGTRLTVV.

The chain recombines TRBV2 with TRBJ2-2, with 9 bases lining up with TRBD1. V lost 10 bases and J lost 3; bases outside the gene matches: 9. CDR1 and CDR2 from the germline V gene are SNHLY and FYNNEI. There are 15 residues in the CDR3. Written as DNA, the CDR3 is TGTGCCACCACACAGGGGGCGGGTGACACCGGGGAGCTGTTTTTT. Amino acids: CATTQGAGDTGELFF.

The J gene is TRBJ2-7, the V gene TRBV5-1; 12 bases are shared with TRBD1. This CDR3 has 16 residues. Germline assignment: CDR1 SGHRS and CDR2 YFSETQ. Trimming cost V 5 bases and J 4 bases; bases outside gene matches: 10. The CDR3 bases are TGCGCCAGCAGTTACGCCGGGACAGGGGGCATATACGAGCAGTACTTC. Residues: CASSYAGTGGIYEQYF.

In this sample, this clone turned up once. The rearrangement uses TRBV18 and TRBJ1-1; 8 bases fit TRBD1. V lost 3 bases to trimming and J lost 3 bases; unmatched junction nucleotides: 0. Per the germline V gene, CDR1 is KGHSH and CDR2 is LQKENI. The CDR3 spans 13 residues. The CDR3, as DNA: TGTGCCAGCTCACCGGACAGGGACACTGAAGCTTTCTTT. The encoded protein is CASSPDRDTEAFF. Filled out from reference TRBV18 and TRBJ1-1, the complete variable domain reads NAGVMQNPRHLVRRRGQEARLRCSPMKGHSHVYWYRQLPEEGLKFMVYLQKENIIDESGMPKERFSAEFPKEGPSILRIQQVVRGDSAAYFCASSPDRDTEAFFGQGTRLTVV.

This clone was seen a handful of times. This rearrangement joins TRBV5-1 to TRBJ1-6; D is undetermined. Germline values: CDR1 SGHRS, CDR2 YFSETQ. V dropped 2 bases and J dropped 14 bases, with 17 bases sitting between them. This CDR3 comprises 14 residues. This CDR3 reads CASSLLPTSEALHF. DNA for the CDR3: TGCGCCAGCAGCTTACTACCAACTTCGGAGGCCCTCCACTTT.

This chain connects TRBV6-5 to TRBJ2-5; D may be TRBD1 (6 bases). The CDR3 length is 14 residues. V was pared by 5 bases and J by 3 bases, with 13 bases between. CDR1 is MNHEY and CDR2 is SVGAGI in the germline V gene. The chain's CDR3 is CASSRDPGEETQYF. CDR3 sequence (DNA): TGTGCCAGCAGTAGGGACCCAGGGGAAGAGACCCAGTACTTC.

This clone was detected only a few times. V is TRBV6-6 and J is TRBJ1-2; TRBD1 aligns across 8 bases. V lost 6 bases, J lost 8 bases, and 8 bases stayed unmatched. Germline V lookup: CDR1 MNHNY, CDR2 SVGAGI (reference sequence). The CDR3 covers 13 residues. The CDR3 region is CASSPDRERGYTF. The CDR3 region has the DNA TGTGCCAGCAGCCCGGACAGGGAGCGGGGCTACACCTTC.

This clone was recorded only once. The J gene is TRBJ1-4, the V gene TRBV11-2, with D hard to call. Trimming shortened V by 0 bases and J by 7 bases, and 12 bases separated the two germline ends. CDR1 SGHAT and CDR2 FQNNGV come from the germline V gene. The CDR3 is 15 residues long. The CDR3 DNA is TGTGCCAGCAGCTTAGATACGGGGAAGAGTGAAAAACTGTTTTTT. This gives the protein CASSLDTGKSEKLFF.

J is TRBJ1-4 and V is TRBV27; 7 bases match TRBD1. J lost 1 base, V lost 6 bases, and 11 bases had no gene match. CDR3 length: 17 amino acids. CDR1 is MNHEY and CDR2 is SMNVEV in the germline V gene (reference sequence). CDR3 DNA: TGTGCCAGCAGCCAGACAGGGATTGGGGTAACTAATGAAAAACTGTTTTTT. This encodes CASSQTGIGVTNEKLFF.

The J gene is TRBJ1-1, the V gene TRBV10-2; unclear D gene. Trimming removed 6 bases from V and 0 bases from J, with 14 bases in between. The germline gives CDR1 WSHSY, CDR2 SAAADI. This CDR3 has 15 amino acids. The CDR3 region is CASRSSILMNTEAFF. In nucleotides, the CDR3 is TGCGCCAGCAGGTCTAGTATACTTATGAACACTGAAGCTTTCTTT.

This clone was observed a single time. The rearrangement links TRBV28 to TRBJ1-4; D remains unclear. The CDR3 spans 14 residues. Germline-derived CDR1 and CDR2 are MDHEN and SYDVKM. The germline V and J ends were trimmed by 5 bases and 7 bases, with 14 bases remaining between them. Here the CDR3 reads CASSTTSAGEKLFF. In DNA, the CDR3 is TGTGCCAGCAGTACGACTAGCGCGGGTGAAAAACTGTTTTTT. Full variable domain (rest looked up from reference TRBV28 and TRBJ1-4): DVKVTQSSRYLVKRTGEKVFLECVQDMDHENMFWYRQDPGLGLRLIYFSYDVKMKEKGDIPEGYSVSREKKERFSLILESASTNQTSMYLCASSTTSAGEKLFFGSGTQLSVL.